Following are 28 T cell receptor beta chains from one sample sequenced in a study of blood T cell repertoires in COVID-19. The assay was immunoSEQ multiplex PCR, and TCRdb's table has in-frame clones only and misses some. Among 200,000 to 300,000 clones listed, approximately 87% were seen once. The sequenced sample was peripheral blood. Receptor source: a middle-aged woman who had recovered from COVID-19.

The rearrangement uses TRBV5-1 and TRBJ1-2; possible D gene TRBD1, 5 bases. The CDR3 sequence is 14 residues long. V lost 0 bases and J lost 4, with 10 bases in between. The germline gives CDR1 SGHRS, CDR2 YFSETQ. Written as DNA, the CDR3 is TGCGCCAGCAGCTTGGCCTGGGGCAGCTATGGCTACACCTTC. Encoded protein: CASSLAWGSYGYTF.

The CDR3 DNA reads as TGTGCCAGCACCTATCGGGCTAGCGGGGCCCTGGGAAAAAACATTCAGTACTTC. Protein sequence: CASTYRASGALGKNIQYF. The chain combines TRBV7-2 with TRBJ2-4, with 9 positions matching TRBD2. The germline gives CDR1 SGHTA, CDR2 FQGNSA. This CDR3 is built from 18 residues. Trimming took 7 bases from V and 4 from J; bases not matched to a gene: 17.

The chain recombines TRBV5-1 with TRBJ2-2; possibly TRBD1 for D (5 bases). The germline V gene encodes CDR1 SGHRS and CDR2 YFSETQ. Trimming pared 4 bases from V and 1 base from J, leaving 11 bases between. This CDR3 spans 15 amino acids. In DNA, the CDR3 is TGCGCCAGCAGCCCAGGACACCAGAACACCGGGGAGCTGTTTTTT. Translated, it gives CASSPGHQNTGELFF.

The chain is built from TRBV2 and TRBJ1-6; 9 bases map to TRBD1. After removal of 6 bases from V and 9 bases from J, the junction contained 6 bases not matched to a gene. The CDR3 extends over 14 amino acids. Germline loops: CDR1 SNHLY, CDR2 FYNNEI. This chain's CDR3 is CASSRDRVISPLHF. The CDR3 coding sequence is TGTGCCAGCAGCCGGGACAGGGTAATTTCACCCCTCCACTTT.

V usage is TRBV2 and J usage is TRBJ2-1, with 7 nucleotides matching TRBD2. CDR3 length: 18 amino acids. The V gene's germline CDR1 is SNHLY and CDR2 FYNNEI. V was pared by 4 bases and J by 2 bases, with 14 bases of the junction left unmatched. This chain's CDR3 is CASSVGLAALSAYNEQFF. CDR3 nucleotides: TGTGCCAGCAGTGTTGGGCTAGCGGCCCTCTCGGCCTACAATGAGCAGTTCTTC.

J is TRBJ2-7 and V is TRBV20-1, with D hard to call. The CDR3 extends over 13 amino acids. V was clipped by 3 bases and J by 6 bases, with 15 bases between them. Per the germline V gene, CDR1 is DFQATT and CDR2 is SNEGSKA (reference sequence). Written as DNA, the CDR3 is TGCAGTGCTAGTTACCTCACGTCGGGCGAGCAGTACTTC. Its translation is CSASYLTSGEQYF.

The V gene is TRBV5-8, the J gene TRBJ2-7; 10 nucleotides match TRBD1. Germline CDR1 reads SGHTS; CDR2 reads YDEGEE. There are 17 residues in the CDR3. V shed 4 bases and J 4 bases; nucleotides not matched to a gene: 14. The CDR3 sequence: CASSLYPGQGHTYEQYF. The CDR3 bases are TGTGCCAGCAGCCTTTACCCGGGACAGGGGCATACGTACGAGCAGTACTTC.

This clone has a single count. This sequence joins TRBV18 and TRBJ2-7; 9 bases map to TRBD2. Germline assignment: CDR1 KGHSH and CDR2 LQKENI. With 3 bases clipped from V and 7 bases from J, the junction kept 10 bases outside the gene matches. This CDR3 contains 15 residues. CDR3 nucleotides: TGTGCCAGCTCACCTTCAGGACTAGCGTTGGGGGAGCAGTACTTC. Protein product: CASSPSGLALGEQYF.

The chain uses TRBV3-1 (or the pseudogene TRBV3-2) and TRBJ2-5; 10 positions agree with TRBD1. The CDR3 is 13 residues long. From germline, CDR1 is LGHDT and CDR2 YNNKEL (reference sequence). Trimming cost V 5 bases and J 5 bases; bases outside gene matches: 2. Written as DNA, the CDR3 is TGTGCCAGCAGCTTGGGACAGGGGGAGACCCAGTACTTC. Its translation is CASSLGQGETQYF.

This rearrangement joins TRBV9 to TRBJ1-1; 8 bases are a match to TRBD1. V lost 0 bases, J lost 7 bases, and 14 bases stayed unmatched. Germline V gene lookup returns CDR1 SGDLS and CDR2 YYNGEE. The CDR3 loop spans 17 amino acids. Here the CDR3 reads CASSVATRAGGFSEAFF. CDR3 sequence (DNA): TGTGCCAGCAGCGTAGCTACGAGGGCAGGGGGCTTTAGTGAAGCTTTCTTT.

V is TRBV5-5 and J is TRBJ1-1; a weak D match, TRBD1 (5 bases). This CDR3 has 15 residues. Germline V gene data show CDR1 as SGHKS and CDR2 as YYEKEE (reference sequence). V was clipped by 3 bases and J by 1 base, with 13 bases between them. DNA for the CDR3: TGTGCCAGCAGCTCCGGGAGGGGTGAGAACACTGAAGCTTTCTTT. Translation gives CASSSGRGENTEAFF.

This clone was observed a few times. The gene calls are TRBV30 and TRBJ1-6; D is perhaps TRBD1 (5 bases). Germline loops: CDR1 GTSNPN, CDR2 SVGIG (reference sequence). The germline V and J ends were trimmed by 2 bases and 10 bases, with 21 bases remaining between them. This CDR3 has 16 residues. In DNA form, the CDR3 reads TGTGCCTGGAGTCCCCAACCCAGGGAGGGTACCTCACCCCTCCACTTT. Translation gives CAWSPQPREGTSPLHF.

The rearrangement joins TRBV2 to TRBJ1-1; no firm D call. The CDR3 is 12 amino acids. The germline V gene has CDR1 SNHLY and CDR2 FYNNEI. The germline V and J ends were trimmed by 7 bases and 5 bases, with 11 bases remaining between them. Here the CDR3 reads CASMRRRTEAFF. The CDR3 DNA sequence: TGTGCCAGCATGCGGAGAAGGACTGAAGCTTTCTTT.

V and J are TRBV6-2 or TRBV6-3 and TRBJ2-6; TRBD1 might be the D (6 bases). Germline V CDR1 and CDR2: MNHEY, SVGEGT. CDR3 size: 19 residues. V was clipped by 6 bases and J by 0 bases, with 21 bases between them. CDR3 amino acids: CASSPLRTVALSGANVLTF. In DNA form, the CDR3 reads TGTGCCAGCAGCCCTCTGAGGACAGTCGCCCTCTCTGGGGCCAACGTCCTGACTTTC.

The chain uses TRBV5-1 and TRBJ2-3; D ambiguous. This CDR3 is 14 amino acids long. V gave up 0 bases and J gave up 2 bases, with 7 bases separating them. Germline V gene data show CDR1 as SGHRS and CDR2 as YFSETQ. CDR3 sequence reads: CASSLDTHTDTQYF. CDR3 nucleotides: TGCGCCAGCAGCTTGGACACCCACACAGATACGCAGTATTTT.

The chain uses TRBV5-4 and TRBJ1-2; TRBD1 matches 8 bases. Unmatched junction bases numbered 17, after V lost 5 bases and J lost 8 bases. The CDR3 is made up of 16 amino acids. Looked up from germline, CDR1 is SGHNT and CDR2 is YYREEE (reference sequence). The CDR3 nucleotides read TGTGCCAGCAGACCTTCGGCAGGGGGCGTTCGGTGGGGCTACACCTTC. It encodes CASRPSAGGVRWGYTF.

The chain employs TRBV12-3 or TRBV12-4 and TRBJ1-1; the match to TRBD1 covers 7 bases. With V trimmed by 2 bases and J by 4 bases, 1 base remained unmatched. CDR3 length: 13 amino acids. Here the CDR3 DNA reads TGTGCCAGCAGTTTAACAGGGGCCACTGAAGCTTTCTTT. Protein product: CASSLTGATEAFF.

The chain joins TRBV19 to TRBJ2-6; TRBD2 might be the D (5 bases). Trimming removed 5 bases from V and 1 base from J, with 18 bases in between. Germline V lookup: CDR1 LNHDA, CDR2 SQIVND (reference sequence). The CDR3 is made up of 18 amino acids. The DNA for the CDR3 is TGTGCCAGTAGTCCCCTACGCGGGCCGATTTCTGGGGCCAACGTCCTGACTTTC. Translation: CASSPLRGPISGANVLTF.

The J gene is TRBJ2-7, the V gene TRBV6-5; maybe TRBD1 (6 bases). This CDR3 spans 15 amino acids. Germline loops: CDR1 MNHEY, CDR2 SVGAGI. The ends were cut back, 1 base at V and 5 bases at J, with 15 bases in the middle. CDR3 sequence reads: CASSYFVQGYDEQYF. The DNA of the CDR3 is TGTGCCAGCAGTTACTTTGTACAGGGATACGACGAGCAGTACTTC.

This clone has more than one count but fewer than ten. This chain uses TRBV7-2 with TRBJ1-1; D gene unclear. CDR1 SGHTA and CDR2 FQGNSA come from the germline V gene. Trimming left V 2 bases short and J 1 base short, with 5 bases between. The CDR3 has 13 amino acids. CDR3 nucleotides: TGTGCCAGCAGCTTATTACAGAACACTGAAGCTTTCTTT. It encodes CASSLLQNTEAFF.

The V call is TRBV7-9, the J call TRBJ2-1; D remains unclear. V lost 5 bases and J lost 7, with 12 bases in between. Germline CDR1 is SEHNR and CDR2 is FQNEAQ (reference sequence). The CDR3 consists of 13 residues. DNA of the CDR3: TGTGCCAGCAGCCGCTCAGGTGGGAATGAGCAGTTCTTC. The encoded protein is CASSRSGGNEQFF.

V usage is TRBV6-6 and J usage is TRBJ2-7; D not resolved. The V end was cut by 2 bases, the J end by 6 bases, with 11 bases between. The CDR3 runs to 13 residues. Germline loops: CDR1 MNHNY, CDR2 SVGAGI (reference sequence). The CDR3 spells CASSYEAVGEQYF. Written as DNA, the CDR3 is TGTGCCAGCAGTTACGAGGCAGTAGGCGAGCAGTACTTC.

The V gene is TRBV30, the J gene TRBJ2-1, with D tentatively TRBD2 (5 bases). Per germline, CDR1 GTSNPN and CDR2 SVGIG (reference sequence). Trimming removed 5 bases at V and 4 bases at J, with 15 bases between. The CDR3 runs 14 residues. Written as DNA, the CDR3 is TGTGCCTGGCGGGCGGCGGGTCGGTACAATGAGCAGTTCTTC. Translation gives CAWRAAGRYNEQFF.

CDR3 DNA: TGTGCCAGCAGGAAAGCGGGGGGTCCTTCAGATACGCAGTATTTT. It translates to CASRKAGGPSDTQYF. V is TRBV9 and J is TRBJ2-3, with TRBD2 identical over 9 bases. Germline trimming cut 5 bases from V and 4 bases from J; bases unmatched to any gene: 8. This CDR3 is built from 15 residues. CDR1 is SGDLS, CDR2 YYNGEE, per germline.

V usage is TRBV11-2 and J usage is TRBJ1-1, with TRBD1 as a possible D gene (5 bases). The ends were cut back, 6 bases at V and 0 bases at J, with 11 bases in the middle. CDR1 and CDR2 (germline): SGHAT, FQNNGV. CDR3 length equals 14 residues. CDR3 DNA: TGTGCCAGCAGACTGACAGAGATGAACACTGAAGCTTTCTTT. The encoded protein is CASRLTEMNTEAFF.

The chain links TRBV11-2 to TRBJ1-6; D remains ambiguous. From germline, CDR1 is SGHAT and CDR2 FQNNGV. Trimming removed 6 bases at V and 5 bases at J, with 17 bases between. The CDR3 loop spans 16 amino acids. Written as DNA, the CDR3 is TGTGCCAGCAGTCTAGTCGCTGGCCACAATAATTCACCCCTCCACTTT. It translates to CASSLVAGHNNSPLHF. Filled out from reference TRBV11-2 and TRBJ1-6, the complete variable domain reads EAGVAQSPRYKIIEKRQSVAFWCNPISGHATLYWYQQILGQGPKLLIQFQNNGVVDDSQLPKDRFSAERLKGVDSTLKIQPAKLEDSAVYLCASSLVAGHNNSPLHFGNGTRLTVT.

The chain's CDR3 is CASSFKTGLPGQYF. Here the CDR3 DNA reads TGTGCCAGCAGCTTTAAGACAGGGCTCCCGGGGCAGTACTTC. J is TRBJ2-7 and V is TRBV6-5, with 7 bases matching TRBD1. The CDR3 has 14 amino acids. Germline loops: CDR1 MNHEY, CDR2 SVGAGI. Trimming at V came to 6 bases and at J to 9 bases, leaving 14 bases not matched to a gene.

V gene TRBV27 combines with J gene TRBJ1-5; 9 nucleotides match TRBD1. Germline assignment: CDR1 MNHEY and CDR2 SMNVEV (reference sequence). The ends lost 0 bases at V and 7 bases at J; junction bases unmatched: 13. CDR3 length: 18 residues. The CDR3 sequence: CASSLSAGQGRGSQPQHF. DNA for the CDR3: TGTGCCAGCAGTTTATCGGCGGGACAGGGAAGGGGAAGCCAGCCCCAGCATTTT.